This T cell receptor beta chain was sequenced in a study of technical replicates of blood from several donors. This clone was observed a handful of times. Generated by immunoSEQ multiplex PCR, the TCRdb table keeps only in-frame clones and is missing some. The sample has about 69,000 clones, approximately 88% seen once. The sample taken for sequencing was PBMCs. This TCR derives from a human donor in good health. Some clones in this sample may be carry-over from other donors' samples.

The CDR3 DNA sequence: TGTGCCAGCAGCGTGCCGAGGCGGAATGAGCAGTTCTTC. It encodes CASSVPRRNEQFF. V is TRBV7-2 and J is TRBJ2-1; D is ambiguous. The CDR3 contains 13 residues. Germline V gene data show CDR1 as SGHTA and CDR2 as FQGNSA. Between the trimmed V and J ends, which lost 5 bases and 7 bases, there was a span of 12 bases.